The 5 T cell receptor beta chains listed next were all sequenced from one sample in a study of T cell repertoires in MIS-A myocarditis (dated by TCRdb to 2022 to 2024). The receptor library was made with the immunoSEQ multiplex PCR assay. Held by TCRdb, this immuneACCESS table contains in-frame sequences only and omits some clones. Under half of the omission traces to an unresolved V gene where checked; the cause of the rest is unknown. This sample lists about 11,000 clones; roughly 80% were detected once. The top ten hold 29% of the sample. Sequencing was performed on right ventricle heart tissue obtained at autopsy. The sample's cell subset or site label is to be understood as: cardiac tissue sample (left or right ventricle, interventricular septum, or pericardium). Receptors were obtained from a man in his late teens or twenties with fulminant myocarditis from multisystem inflammatory syndrome in adults (MIS-A) after COVID-19.

The count of this clone is one. This rearrangement joins TRBV7-9 to TRBJ1-1; D is unclear. Germline CDR1 SEHNR, CDR2 FQNEAQ (reference sequence). This CDR3 region has 13 residues. Trimming removed 5 bases at V and 4 bases at J, with 11 bases between. This CDR3 reads CASSREASTEAFF. CDR3 in DNA: TGTGCCAGCAGCCGTGAGGCCAGCACTGAAGCTTTCTTT.

This clone was detected only a few times. The chain links TRBV27 to TRBJ1-5, with D possibly TRBD1 on 6 matching bases. Germline loops: CDR1 MNHEY, CDR2 SMNVEV (reference sequence). V shed 1 base and J shed 2 bases, with 12 bases lying between them. CDR3 size: 16 residues. The CDR3 DNA follows: TGTGCCAGCAGTTTATGGGCAGGGGCCGGCAATCAGCCCCAGCATTTT. It specifies CASSLWAGAGNQPQHF.

The CDR3 coding sequence is TGTGCCAGCAGCTTGGGACGGACAGGGGAAAAACTGTTTTTT. It translates to CASSLGRTGEKLFF. The chain employs TRBV5-4 and TRBJ1-4, with 8 nucleotides matching TRBD1. The ends lost 0 bases at V and 8 bases at J; junction bases unmatched: 3. The CDR3 extends over 14 amino acids. Germline assignment: CDR1 SGHNT and CDR2 YYREEE (reference sequence).

The CDR3 sequence: CASSVSGAADTQYF. Here the CDR3 DNA reads TGCGCCAGCAGCGTCTCCGGGGCCGCGGATACGCAGTATTTT. The V gene is TRBV5-1, the J gene TRBJ2-3; D is perhaps TRBD1 or TRBD2 (5 bases each). The CDR3 is 14 amino acids. The V and J ends lost 4 bases and 6 bases respectively, with 15 bases between them. The germline V gene encodes CDR1 SGHRS and CDR2 YFSETQ.

The chain is built from TRBV6-2 or TRBV6-3 and TRBJ1-5, with 7 bases identical to TRBD1. The CDR3 is 15 residues long. V shed 5 bases, J shed 3 bases, and the junction held 7 bases outside the gene matches. From germline, CDR1 is MNHEY and CDR2 SVGEGT. The CDR3, as DNA: TGTGCCAGCAGTGACCCTACAGGGGACAATCAGCCCCAGCATTTT. Amino acid sequence: CASSDPTGDNQPQHF.